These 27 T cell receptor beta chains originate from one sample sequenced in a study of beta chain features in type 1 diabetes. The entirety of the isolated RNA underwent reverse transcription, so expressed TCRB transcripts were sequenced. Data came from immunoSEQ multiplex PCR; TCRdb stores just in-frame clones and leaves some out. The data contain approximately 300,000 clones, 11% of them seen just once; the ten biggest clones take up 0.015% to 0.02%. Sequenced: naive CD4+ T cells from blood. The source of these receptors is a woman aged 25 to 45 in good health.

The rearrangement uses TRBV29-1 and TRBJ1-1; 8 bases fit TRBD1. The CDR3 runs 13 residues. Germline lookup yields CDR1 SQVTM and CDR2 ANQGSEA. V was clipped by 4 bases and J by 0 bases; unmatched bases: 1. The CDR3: CSVARGLNTEAFF. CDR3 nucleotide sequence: TGCAGCGTTGCCAGGGGGCTGAACACTGAAGCTTTCTTT.

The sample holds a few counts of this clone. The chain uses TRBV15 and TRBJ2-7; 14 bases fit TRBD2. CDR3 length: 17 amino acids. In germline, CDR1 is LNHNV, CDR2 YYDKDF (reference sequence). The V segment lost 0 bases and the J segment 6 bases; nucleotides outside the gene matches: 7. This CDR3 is CATSRDLTSGRAGEQYF. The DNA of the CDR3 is TGTGCCACCAGCAGAGATCTGACTAGCGGGAGGGCAGGCGAGCAGTACTTC. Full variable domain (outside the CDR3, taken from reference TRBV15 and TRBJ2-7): DAMVIQNPRYQVTQFGKPVTLSCSQTLNHNVMYWYQQKSSQAPKLLFHYYDKDFNNEADTPDNFQSRRPNTSFCFLDIRSPGLGDTAMYLCATSRDLTSGRAGEQYFGPGTRLTVT.

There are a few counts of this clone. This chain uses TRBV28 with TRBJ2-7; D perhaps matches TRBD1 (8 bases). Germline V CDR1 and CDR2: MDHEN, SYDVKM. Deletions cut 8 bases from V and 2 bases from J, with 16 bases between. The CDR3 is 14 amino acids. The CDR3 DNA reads TGTGCCAGCTCGTACAGGGGGAGGGCCTACGAGCAGTACTTC. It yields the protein CASSYRGRAYEQYF. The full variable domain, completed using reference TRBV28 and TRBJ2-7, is DVKVTQSSRYLVKRTGEKVFLECVQDMDHENMFWYRQDPGLGLRLIYFSYDVKMKEKGDIPEGYSVSREKKERFSLILESASTNQTSMYLCASSYRGRAYEQYFGPGTRLTVT.

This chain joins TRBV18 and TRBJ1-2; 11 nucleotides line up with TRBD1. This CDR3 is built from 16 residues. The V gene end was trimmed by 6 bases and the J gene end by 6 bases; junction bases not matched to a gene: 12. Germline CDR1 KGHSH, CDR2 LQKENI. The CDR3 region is CASSPKDRGRPDGYTF. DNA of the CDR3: TGTGCCAGCTCTCCGAAGGACAGGGGGCGACCGGATGGCTACACCTTC.

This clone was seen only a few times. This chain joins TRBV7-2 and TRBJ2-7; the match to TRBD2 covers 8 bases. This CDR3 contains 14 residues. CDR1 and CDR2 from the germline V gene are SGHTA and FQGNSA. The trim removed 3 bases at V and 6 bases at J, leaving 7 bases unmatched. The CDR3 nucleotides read TGTGCCAGCAGCTTTAGCGGGATCCGAAGCGAGCAGTACTTC. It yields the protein CASSFSGIRSEQYF.

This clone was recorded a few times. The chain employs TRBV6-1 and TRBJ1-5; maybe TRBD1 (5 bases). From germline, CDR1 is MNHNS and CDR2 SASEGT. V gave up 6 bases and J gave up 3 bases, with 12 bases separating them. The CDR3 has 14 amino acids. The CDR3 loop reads CASSEQEANQPQHF. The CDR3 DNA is TGTGCCAGCAGCGAACAGGAGGCCAATCAGCCCCAGCATTTT.

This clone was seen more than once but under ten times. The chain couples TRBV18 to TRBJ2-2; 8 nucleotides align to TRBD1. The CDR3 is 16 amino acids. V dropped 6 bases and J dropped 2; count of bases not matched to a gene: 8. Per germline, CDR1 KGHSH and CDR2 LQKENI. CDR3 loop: CASSLQTGANTGELFF. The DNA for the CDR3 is TGTGCCAGCTCGTTACAGACAGGGGCAAACACCGGGGAGCTGTTTTTT.

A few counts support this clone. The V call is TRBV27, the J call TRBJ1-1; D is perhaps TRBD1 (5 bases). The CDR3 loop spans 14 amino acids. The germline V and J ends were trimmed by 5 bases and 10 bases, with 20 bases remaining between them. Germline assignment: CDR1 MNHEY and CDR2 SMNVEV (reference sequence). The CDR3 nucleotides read TGTGCCAGCAGTCCCCCCCCTTCAGGGAATAGAGCTTTCTTT. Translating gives CASSPPPSGNRAFF.

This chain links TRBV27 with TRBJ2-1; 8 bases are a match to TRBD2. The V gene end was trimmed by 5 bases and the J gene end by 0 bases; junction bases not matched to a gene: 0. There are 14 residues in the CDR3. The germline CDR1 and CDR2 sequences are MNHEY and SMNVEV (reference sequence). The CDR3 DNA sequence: TGTGCCAGCAGTCGGGAGGGCTCCTACAATGAGCAGTTCTTC. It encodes CASSREGSYNEQFF.

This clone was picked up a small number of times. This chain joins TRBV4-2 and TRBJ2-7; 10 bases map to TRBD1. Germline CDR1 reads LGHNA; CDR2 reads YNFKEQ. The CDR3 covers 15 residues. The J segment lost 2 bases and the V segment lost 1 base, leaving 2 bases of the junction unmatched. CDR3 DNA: TGTGCCAGCAGCCAAGCGGGACAGGGGACCTACGAGCAGTACTTC. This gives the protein CASSQAGQGTYEQYF.

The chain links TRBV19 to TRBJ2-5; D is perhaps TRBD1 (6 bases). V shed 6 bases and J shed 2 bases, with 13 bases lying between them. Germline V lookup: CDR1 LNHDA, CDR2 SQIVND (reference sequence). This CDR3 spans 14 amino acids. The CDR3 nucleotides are TGTGCCAGTAGGGAAGGGGGTGGACAAGAGACCCAGTACTTC. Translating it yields CASREGGGQETQYF.

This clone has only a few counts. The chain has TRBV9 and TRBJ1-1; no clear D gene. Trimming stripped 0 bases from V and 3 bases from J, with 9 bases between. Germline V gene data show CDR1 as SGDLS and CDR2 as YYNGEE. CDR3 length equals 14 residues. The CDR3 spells CASSVEVDYTEAFF. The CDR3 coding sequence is TGTGCCAGCAGCGTAGAGGTCGACTACACTGAAGCTTTCTTT.

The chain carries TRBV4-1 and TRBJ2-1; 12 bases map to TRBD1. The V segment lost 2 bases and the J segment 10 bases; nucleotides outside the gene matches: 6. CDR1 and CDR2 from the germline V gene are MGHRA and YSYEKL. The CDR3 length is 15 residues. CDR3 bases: TGCGCCAGCAGCCAAACCGGGACAGGGGGCGAAGAGCAGTTCTTC. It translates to CASSQTGTGGEEQFF.

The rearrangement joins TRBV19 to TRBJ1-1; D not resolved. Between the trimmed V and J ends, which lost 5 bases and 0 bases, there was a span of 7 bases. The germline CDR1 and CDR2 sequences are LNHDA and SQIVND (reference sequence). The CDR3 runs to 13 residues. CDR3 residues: CASSVAVNTEAFF. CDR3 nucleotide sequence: TGTGCCAGTAGTGTAGCCGTGAACACTGAAGCTTTCTTT.

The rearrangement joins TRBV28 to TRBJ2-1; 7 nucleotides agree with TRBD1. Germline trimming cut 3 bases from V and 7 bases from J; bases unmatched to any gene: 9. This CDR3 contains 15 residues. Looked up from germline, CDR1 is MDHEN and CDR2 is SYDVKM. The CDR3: CASSFTGVVRNEQFF. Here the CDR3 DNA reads TGTGCCAGCAGTTTTACAGGGGTCGTGCGGAATGAGCAGTTCTTC.

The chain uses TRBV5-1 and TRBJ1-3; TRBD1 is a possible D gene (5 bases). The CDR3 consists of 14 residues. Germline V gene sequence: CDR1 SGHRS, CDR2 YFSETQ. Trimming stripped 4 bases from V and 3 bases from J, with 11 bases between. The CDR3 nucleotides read TGCGCCAGCAGCCTGACAGAGAGTGGAAACACCATATATTTT. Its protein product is CASSLTESGNTIYF.

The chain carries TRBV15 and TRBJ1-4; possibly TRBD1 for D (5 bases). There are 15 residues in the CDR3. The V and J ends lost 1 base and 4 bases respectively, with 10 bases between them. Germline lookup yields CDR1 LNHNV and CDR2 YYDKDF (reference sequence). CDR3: CATSRGDSFNEKLFF. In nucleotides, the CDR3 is TGTGCCACCAGCAGAGGTGACAGCTTTAATGAAAAACTGTTTTTT.

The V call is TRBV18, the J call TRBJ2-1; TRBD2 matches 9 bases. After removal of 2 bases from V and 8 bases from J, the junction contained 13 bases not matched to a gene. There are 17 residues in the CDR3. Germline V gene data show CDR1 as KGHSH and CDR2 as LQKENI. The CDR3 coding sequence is TGTGCCAGCTCACCAAGGACTAGCGCCCCTTTGGGCGATGAGCAGTTCTTC. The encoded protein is CASSPRTSAPLGDEQFF.

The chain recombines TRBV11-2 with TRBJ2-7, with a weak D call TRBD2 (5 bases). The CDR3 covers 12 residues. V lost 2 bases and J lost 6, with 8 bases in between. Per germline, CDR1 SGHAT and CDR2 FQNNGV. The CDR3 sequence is CASSLSGSEQYF. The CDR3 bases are TGTGCCAGCAGCTTATCGGGGTCCGAGCAGTACTTC.

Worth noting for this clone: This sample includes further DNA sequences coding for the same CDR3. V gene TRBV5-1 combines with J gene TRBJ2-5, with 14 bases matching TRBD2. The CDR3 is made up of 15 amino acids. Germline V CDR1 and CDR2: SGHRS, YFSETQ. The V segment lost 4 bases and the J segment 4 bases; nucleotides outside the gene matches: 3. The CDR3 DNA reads TGCGCCAGCAGCCTCGGACTAGCGGGAGGAGAGACCCAGTACTTC. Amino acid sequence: CASSLGLAGGETQYF.

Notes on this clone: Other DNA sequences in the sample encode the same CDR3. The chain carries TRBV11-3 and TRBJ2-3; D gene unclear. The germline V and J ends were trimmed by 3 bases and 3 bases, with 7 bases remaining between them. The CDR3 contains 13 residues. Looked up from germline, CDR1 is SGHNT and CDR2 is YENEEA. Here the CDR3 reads CASSFSGTDTQYF. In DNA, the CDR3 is TGTGCCAGCAGCTTTTCCGGGACAGATACGCAGTATTTT.

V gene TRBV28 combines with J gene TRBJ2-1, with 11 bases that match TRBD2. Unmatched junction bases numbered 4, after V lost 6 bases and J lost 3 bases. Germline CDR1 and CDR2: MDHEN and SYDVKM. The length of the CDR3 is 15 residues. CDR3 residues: CASRRTSGSYNEQFF. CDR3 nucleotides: TGTGCCAGCAGGCGTACTAGCGGGAGCTACAATGAGCAGTTCTTC. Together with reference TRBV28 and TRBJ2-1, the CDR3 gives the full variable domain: DVKVTQSSRYLVKRTGEKVFLECVQDMDHENMFWYRQDPGLGLRLIYFSYDVKMKEKGDIPEGYSVSREKKERFSLILESASTNQTSMYLCASRRTSGSYNEQFFGPGTRLTVL.

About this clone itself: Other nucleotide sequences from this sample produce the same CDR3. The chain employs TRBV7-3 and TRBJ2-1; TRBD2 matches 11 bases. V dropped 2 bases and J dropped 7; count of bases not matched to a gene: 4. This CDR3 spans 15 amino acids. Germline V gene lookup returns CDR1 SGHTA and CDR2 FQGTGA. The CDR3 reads CASSLGLAGGNEQFF. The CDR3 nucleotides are TGTGCCAGCAGCTTAGGTCTAGCGGGAGGTAATGAGCAGTTCTTC.

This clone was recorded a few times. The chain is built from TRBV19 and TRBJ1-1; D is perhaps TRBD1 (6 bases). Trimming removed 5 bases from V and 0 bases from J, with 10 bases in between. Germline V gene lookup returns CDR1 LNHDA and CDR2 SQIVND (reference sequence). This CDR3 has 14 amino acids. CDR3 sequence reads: CASSADRLNTEAFF. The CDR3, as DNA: TGTGCCAGTAGTGCAGACAGGTTGAACACTGAAGCTTTCTTT.

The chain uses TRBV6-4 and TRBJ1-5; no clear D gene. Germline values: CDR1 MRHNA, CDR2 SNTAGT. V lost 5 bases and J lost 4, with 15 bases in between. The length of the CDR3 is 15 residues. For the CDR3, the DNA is TGTGCCAGCAGTCCGGGTGAGGGTATTAATCAGCCCCAGCATTTT. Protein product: CASSPGEGINQPQHF.

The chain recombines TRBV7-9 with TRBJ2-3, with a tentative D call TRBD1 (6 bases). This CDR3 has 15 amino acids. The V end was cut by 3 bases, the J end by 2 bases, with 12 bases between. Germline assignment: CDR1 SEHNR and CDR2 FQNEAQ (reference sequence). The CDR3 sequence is CASSLTGVSTDTQYF. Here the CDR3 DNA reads TGTGCCAGCAGCTTGACAGGAGTCTCCACAGATACGCAGTATTTT.

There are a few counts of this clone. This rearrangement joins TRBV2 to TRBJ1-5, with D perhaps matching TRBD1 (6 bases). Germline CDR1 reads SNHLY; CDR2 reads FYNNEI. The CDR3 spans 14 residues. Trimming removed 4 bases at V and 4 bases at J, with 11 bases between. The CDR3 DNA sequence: TGTGCCAGCAGTGGTTCAGGGGAAAATCAGCCCCAGCATTTT. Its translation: CASSGSGENQPQHF. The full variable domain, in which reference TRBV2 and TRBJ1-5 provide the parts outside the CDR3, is EPEVTQTPSHQVTQMGQEVILRCVPISNHLYFYWYRQILGQKVEFLVSFYNNEISEKSEIFDDQFSVERPDGSNFTLKIRSTKLEDSAMYFCASSGSGENQPQHFGDGTRLSIL.